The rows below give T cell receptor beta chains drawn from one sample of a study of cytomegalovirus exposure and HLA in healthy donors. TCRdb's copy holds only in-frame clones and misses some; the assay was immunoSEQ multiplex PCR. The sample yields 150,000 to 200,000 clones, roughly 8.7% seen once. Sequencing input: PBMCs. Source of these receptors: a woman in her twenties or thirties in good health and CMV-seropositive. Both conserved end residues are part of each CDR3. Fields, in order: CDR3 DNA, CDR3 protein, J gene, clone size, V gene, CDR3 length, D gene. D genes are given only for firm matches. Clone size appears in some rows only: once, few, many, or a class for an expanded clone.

CDR3nt: TGTGCCAGCAGCTTGGCCCACGGGGAGCTGTTTTTT
CDR3aa: CASSLAHGELFF
j_gene: TRBJ2-2
abundance: .
v_gene: TRBV5-6
len: 12
d_gene: .

CDR3nt: TGTGCCAGCAGCCAAGTCCCCGCAGGACAGGAACACTACGAGCAGTACTTC
CDR3aa: CASSQVPAGQEHYEQYF
j_gene: TRBJ2-7
abundance: .
v_gene: TRBV4-2
len: 17
d_gene: TRBD1

CDR3nt: TGTGCCAGCAGCTTATTCTGGAGAGAGGCCGGGGAGCTGTTTTTT
CDR3aa: CASSLFWREAGELFF
j_gene: TRBJ2-2
abundance: few
v_gene: TRBV7-2
len: 15
d_gene: .

CDR3nt: TGCGCCAGCAGCTTGTCTGGGTCCCGGGGCACCGGGGAGCTGTTTTTT
CDR3aa: CASSLSGSRGTGELFF
j_gene: TRBJ2-2
abundance: few
v_gene: TRBV5-1
len: 16
d_gene: .

CDR3nt: TGCGCCAGCAGAGCAGGGGAAGGCGAGCAGTACTTC
CDR3aa: CASRAGEGEQYF
j_gene: TRBJ2-7
abundance: few
v_gene: TRBV5-1
len: 12
d_gene: .

CDR3nt: TGTGCCAGTAGTATATCGGTGAGCTCCTACAATGAGCAGTTCTTC
CDR3aa: CASSISVSSYNEQFF
j_gene: TRBJ2-1
abundance: few
v_gene: TRBV19
len: 15
d_gene: .

CDR3nt: TGTGCCAGCAGACAGACGCAAGAGACCCAGTACTTC
CDR3aa: CASRQTQETQYF
j_gene: TRBJ2-5
abundance: .
v_gene: TRBV11-2
len: 12
d_gene: .

CDR3nt: TGTGCCAGCAGCCGGGACTACAATGAGCAGTTCTTC
CDR3aa: CASSRDYNEQFF
j_gene: TRBJ2-1
abundance: few
v_gene: TRBV7-9
len: 12
d_gene: .

CDR3nt: TGTGCCAGCGCTTCGTCGGGACTACTCTCCTACGAGCAGTACTTC
CDR3aa: CASASSGLLSYEQYF
j_gene: TRBJ2-7
abundance: few
v_gene: TRBV2
len: 15
d_gene: TRBD2

CDR3nt: TGTGCCAGTAGTTCTAGCGGGAGACCAACGCAGACCCAGTACTTC
CDR3aa: CASSSSGRPTQTQYF
j_gene: TRBJ2-5
abundance: .
v_gene: TRBV19
len: 15
d_gene: TRBD2

CDR3nt: TGTGCTAGCATAGGGGGACTAACTAGCGGGAGTGCGGATACGCAGTATTTT
CDR3aa: CASIGGLTSGSADTQYF
j_gene: TRBJ2-3
abundance: few
v_gene: TRBV12-5
len: 17
d_gene: TRBD2

CDR3nt: TGTGCCAGCAGCCGGGGAGAGGGCACAGATACGCAGTATTTT
CDR3aa: CASSRGEGTDTQYF
j_gene: TRBJ2-3
abundance: .
v_gene: TRBV6-4
len: 14
d_gene: .

CDR3nt: TGTGCCAGCAGCCAAGGTCTCTCCTACGAGCAGTACTTC
CDR3aa: CASSQGLSYEQYF
j_gene: TRBJ2-7
abundance: .
v_gene: TRBV4-2
len: 13
d_gene: .

CDR3nt: TGTGCCAGCAGCTTCGTACAGGGGAAAGAGACCCAGTACTTC
CDR3aa: CASSFVQGKETQYF
j_gene: TRBJ2-5
abundance: .
v_gene: TRBV7-9
len: 14
d_gene: TRBD1

CDR3nt: TGTGCCAGCAGGGGTCCGACAGGGGCTAACTATGGCTACACCTTC
CDR3aa: CASRGPTGANYGYTF
j_gene: TRBJ1-2
abundance: few
v_gene: TRBV6-5
len: 15
d_gene: TRBD1

CDR3nt: TGTGCTAGCAGCGGGTTCCTAGGGCAGTACTTC
CDR3aa: CASSGFLGQYF
j_gene: TRBJ2-7
abundance: .
v_gene: TRBV27
len: 11
d_gene: .